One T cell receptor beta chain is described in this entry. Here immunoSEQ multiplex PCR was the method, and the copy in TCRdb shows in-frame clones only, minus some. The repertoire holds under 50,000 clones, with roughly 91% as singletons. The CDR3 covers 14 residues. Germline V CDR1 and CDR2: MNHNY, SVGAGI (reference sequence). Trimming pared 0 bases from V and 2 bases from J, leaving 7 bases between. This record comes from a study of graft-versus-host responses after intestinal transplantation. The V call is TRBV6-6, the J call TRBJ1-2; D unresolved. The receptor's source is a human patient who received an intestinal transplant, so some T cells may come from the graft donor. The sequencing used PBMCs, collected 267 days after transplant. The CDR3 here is CASSYSRANYGYTF. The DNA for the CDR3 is TGTGCCAGCAGTTACTCTAGAGCGAACTATGGCTACACCTTC.